This TCR beta chain was captured in a study of blood T cell repertoires in COVID-19 (dated by TCRdb to about 2020). In terms of the full investigation: Collaborator samples came from the United States, Italy and Spain and covered acute and convalescent phases of COVID-19. The prospective study material was composed of cDNA or gDNA derived from T cells, B-cell-depleted T cells, or PBMCs. The dataset comprised deeply sampled blood TCRbeta repertoires from subjects exposed to, actively infected with, or recovered from COVID-19. The repertoires were released in a freely available public database meant as a resource for research on the immune response to SARS-CoV-2. Samples came from the ongoing ImmuneRACE study (first 160 participants) plus 1,254 subjects from 6 global collaborators. A de-identified subject ID, COVID-19 status, age in years and sex were almost always included in the sample metadata. Where available, HLA class I and class II types were obtained from metadata supplied by the sample provider rather than from assay-based typing.

Trimming takes 4 bases off V and 4 bases off J; junction bases not matched to a gene: 5. The CDR3 numbers 14 residues from cysteine through phenylalanine. Of the read, only the CDR3 DNA is kept; its 42 bases are in frame from base 1. From a lookup of the germline V gene (reference sequence), CDR1 and CDR2 are SGHNT and YYREEE. Study-level results and caveats: The amount of clinical and demographic metadata varied by source and participant and was provided uncurated.

One collaborating source in Seattle enrolled patients while the patients were actively infected and followed the patients over time throughout the course of disease. Whole blood was collected in K2EDTA tubes by collaborating institutions according to the institutions' own protocols. Collaborator samples were shipped for TCRbeta analysis as frozen whole blood, isolated PBMCs, or DNA extracted from either sample type. A word on this clone: Its antigen specificity is not known. Qualities for individual bases were not recorded, and no much larger clone is one base off.

TCRbeta CDR3 regions were amplified from genomic DNA using the immunoSEQ Assay, a bias-controlled multiplex PCR. The published analysis was carried out like this. Nucleated cell counts per sample were estimated from amplification of reference gene primers within the assay. Sequence reads were collapsed and filtered to measure the absolute abundance of every unique TCRbeta CDR3 rearrangement. For each sample, productive Simpson clonality was calculated as the square root of Simpson's diversity index over productive rearrangements. TCRdb holds this immuneACCESS table with in-frame rearrangements only. Some clones are missing; in checked studies, unresolved V genes explain under half, and the rest has no known cause. D and trimming come from the DNA, and the V and J calls and clone size come from that table. The sample has 250,000 to 300,000 clones on record, approximately 90% of them singletons. The top ten constitute around 2.2% of the sample.

Material: peripheral blood. This sequence uses TRBV5-4 and TRBJ1-2; 9 nucleotides in the junction match TRBD1. The source is a woman aged 30 to 39 with COVID-19, enrolled during active disease. The CDR3 loop reads CASSSWTGVYGYTF. The bases are TGTGCCAGCAGCAGTTGGACAGGGGTCTATGGCTACACCTTC. Extended through the reference TRBV5-4 and TRBJ1-2 proteins, this CDR3 yields the full variable domain: ETGVTQSPTHLIKTRGQQVTLRCSSQSGHNTVSWYQQALGQGPQFIFQYYREEENGRGNFPPRFSGLQFPNYSSELNVNALELDDSALYLCASSSWTGVYGYTFGSGTRLTVV.